The clone carrying this TCR beta chain was recorded at least ten times. Its antigen is still unknown. The data were obtained in a study of PD-1 blockade in classical Hodgkin lymphoma. Across the study: Patients received nivolumab 3 mg/kg intravenously every 2 weeks.

Each patient experienced a relapse that followed autologous stem cell transplantation, and brentuximab vedotin exposure varied. Profiling relied on immunoSEQ multiplex PCR, and the TCRdb table lists in-frame clones only, not all of them. The repertoire has over 35,000 clones, 80% of them found once; the top ten carry about 20%. Study-wide results and limits: CD8+ TCR diversity did not rise significantly by C4D1, unlike CD4+.

The input for sequencing was peripheral blood mononuclear cells (PBMCs), taken before the second cycle of nivolumab. This clonotype originated in a human donor with classical Hodgkin lymphoma.

Here the CDR3 reads CASSNAAGGNKYF. In DNA, the CDR3 is TGTGCCAGCAGCAATGCGGCGGGAGGTAATAAGTACTTC. This chain links TRBV27 with TRBJ2-7, with 8 bases identical to TRBD2. The CDR3 is made up of 13 amino acids. V lost 6 bases, J lost 11 bases, and 12 bases stayed unmatched. Germline V gives CDR1 MNHEY, CDR2 SMNVEV (reference sequence).